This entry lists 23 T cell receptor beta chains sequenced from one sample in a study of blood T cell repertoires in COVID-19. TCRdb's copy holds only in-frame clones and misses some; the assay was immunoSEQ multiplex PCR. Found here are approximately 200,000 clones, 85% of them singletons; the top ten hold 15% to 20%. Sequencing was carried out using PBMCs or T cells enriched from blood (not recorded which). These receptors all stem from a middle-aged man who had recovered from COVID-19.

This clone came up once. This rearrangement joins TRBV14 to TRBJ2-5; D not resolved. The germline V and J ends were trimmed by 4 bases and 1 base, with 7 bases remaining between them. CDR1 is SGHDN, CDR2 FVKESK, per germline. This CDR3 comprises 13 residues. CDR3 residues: CASSLYSQETQYF. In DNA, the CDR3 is TGTGCCAGCAGCCTTTACAGCCAAGAGACCCAGTACTTC. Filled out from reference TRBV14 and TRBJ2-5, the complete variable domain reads EAGVTQFPSHSVIEKGQTVTLRCDPISGHDNLYWYRRVMGKEIKFLLHFVKESKQDESGMPNNRFLAERTGGTYSTLKVQPAELEDSGVYFCASSLYSQETQYFGPGTRLLVL.

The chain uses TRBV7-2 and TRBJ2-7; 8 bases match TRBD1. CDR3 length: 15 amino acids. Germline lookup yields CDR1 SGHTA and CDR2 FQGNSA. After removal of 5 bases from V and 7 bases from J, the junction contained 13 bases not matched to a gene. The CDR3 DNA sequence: TGTGCCAGCAGCCCGACCGCAGGGGGCCTTAGTGAGCAGTACTTC. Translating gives CASSPTAGGLSEQYF.

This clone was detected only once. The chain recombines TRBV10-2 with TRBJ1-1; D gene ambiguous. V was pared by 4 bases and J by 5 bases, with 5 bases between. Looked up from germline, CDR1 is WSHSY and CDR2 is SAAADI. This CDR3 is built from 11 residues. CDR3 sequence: CASSVGTEAFF. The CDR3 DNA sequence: TGCGCCAGCAGTGTCGGGACTGAAGCTTTCTTT.

CDR3 coding DNA: TGCGCCAGCGGGGGGAATAACTATGGCTACACCTTC. As protein: CASGGNNYGYTF. The chain links TRBV5-1 to TRBJ1-2; D perhaps matches TRBD1 (5 bases). V was shortened by 7 bases and J by 1 base, with 8 bases between the two germline ends. This CDR3 region has 12 residues. CDR1 SGHRS and CDR2 YFSETQ come from the germline V gene.

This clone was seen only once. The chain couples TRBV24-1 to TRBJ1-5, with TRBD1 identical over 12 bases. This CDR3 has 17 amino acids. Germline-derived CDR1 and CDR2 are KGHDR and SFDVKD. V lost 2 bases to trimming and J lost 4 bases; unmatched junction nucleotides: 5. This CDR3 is CATSDSGTGGENQPQHF. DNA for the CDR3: TGTGCCACCAGTGATTCCGGGACAGGGGGCGAAAATCAGCCCCAGCATTTT.

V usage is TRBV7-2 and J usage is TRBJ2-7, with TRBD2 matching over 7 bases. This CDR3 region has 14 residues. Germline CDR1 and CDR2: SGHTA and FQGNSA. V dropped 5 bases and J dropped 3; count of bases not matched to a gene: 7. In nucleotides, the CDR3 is TGTGCCAGCAGCATGGGGACTATTGTCTACGAGCAGTACTTC. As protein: CASSMGTIVYEQYF.

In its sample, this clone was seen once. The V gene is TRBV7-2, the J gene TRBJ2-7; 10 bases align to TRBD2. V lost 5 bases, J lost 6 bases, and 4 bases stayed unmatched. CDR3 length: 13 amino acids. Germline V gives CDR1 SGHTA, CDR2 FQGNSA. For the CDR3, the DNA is TGTGCCAGCAGCCTGGGACTAGCGCGCGAGCAGTACTTC. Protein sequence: CASSLGLAREQYF.

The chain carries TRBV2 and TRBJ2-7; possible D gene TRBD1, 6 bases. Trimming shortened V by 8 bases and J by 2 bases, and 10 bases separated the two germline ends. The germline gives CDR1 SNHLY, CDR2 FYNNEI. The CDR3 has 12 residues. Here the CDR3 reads CASAGQTYEQYF. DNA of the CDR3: TGTGCCAGCGCCGGACAGACCTACGAGCAGTACTTC.

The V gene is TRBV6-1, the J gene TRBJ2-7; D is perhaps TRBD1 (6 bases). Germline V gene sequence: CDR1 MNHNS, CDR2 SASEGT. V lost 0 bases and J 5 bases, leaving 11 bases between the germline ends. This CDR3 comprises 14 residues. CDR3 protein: CASSEAQAGDEQYF. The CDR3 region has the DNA TGTGCCAGCAGTGAAGCGCAGGCAGGGGACGAGCAGTACTTC.

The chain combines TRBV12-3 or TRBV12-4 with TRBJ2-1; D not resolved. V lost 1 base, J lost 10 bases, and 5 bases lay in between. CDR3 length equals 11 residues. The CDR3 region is CASSLGREQFF. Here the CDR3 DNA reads TGTGCCAGCAGTTTAGGGCGGGAGCAGTTCTTC.

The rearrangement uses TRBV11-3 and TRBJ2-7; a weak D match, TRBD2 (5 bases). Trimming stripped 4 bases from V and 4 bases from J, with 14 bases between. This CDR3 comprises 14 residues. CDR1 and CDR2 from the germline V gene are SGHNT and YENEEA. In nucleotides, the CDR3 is TGTGCCAGCAGCTCCGGTAGGAAGCGGTACGAGCAGTACTTC. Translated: CASSSGRKRYEQYF.

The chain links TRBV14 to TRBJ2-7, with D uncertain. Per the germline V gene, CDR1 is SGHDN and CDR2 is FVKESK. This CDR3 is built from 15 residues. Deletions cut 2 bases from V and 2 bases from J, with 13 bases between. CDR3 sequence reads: CASSQKQRLAYEQYF. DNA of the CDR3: TGTGCCAGCAGCCAAAAGCAGCGATTGGCCTACGAGCAGTACTTC. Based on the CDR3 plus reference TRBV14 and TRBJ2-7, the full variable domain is EAGVTQFPSHSVIEKGQTVTLRCDPISGHDNLYWYRRVMGKEIKFLLHFVKESKQDESGMPNNRFLAERTGGTYSTLKVQPAELEDSGVYFCASSQKQRLAYEQYFGPGTRLTVT.

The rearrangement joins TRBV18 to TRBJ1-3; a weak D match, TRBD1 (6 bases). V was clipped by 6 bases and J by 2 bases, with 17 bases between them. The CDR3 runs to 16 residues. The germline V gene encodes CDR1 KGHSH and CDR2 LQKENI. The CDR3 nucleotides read TGTGCCAGCTCGCCCACAGCACAGGGAACTGGAAACACCATATATTTT. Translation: CASSPTAQGTGNTIYF. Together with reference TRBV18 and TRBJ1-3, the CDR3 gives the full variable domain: NAGVMQNPRHLVRRRGQEARLRCSPMKGHSHVYWYRQLPEEGLKFMVYLQKENIIDESGMPKERFSAEFPKEGPSILRIQQVVRGDSAAYFCASSPTAQGTGNTIYFGEGSWLTVV.

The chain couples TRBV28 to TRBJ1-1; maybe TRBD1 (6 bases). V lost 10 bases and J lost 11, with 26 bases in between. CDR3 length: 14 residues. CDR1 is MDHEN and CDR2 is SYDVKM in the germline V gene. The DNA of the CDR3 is TGTGCCATCCAGACCCTGACAGGCCCCGAGGGGGCTTTCTTT. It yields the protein CAIQTLTGPEGAFF. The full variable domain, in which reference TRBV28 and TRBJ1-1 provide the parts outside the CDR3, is DVKVTQSSRYLVKRTGEKVFLECVQDMDHENMFWYRQDPGLGLRLIYFSYDVKMKEKGDIPEGYSVSREKKERFSLILESASTNQTSMYLCAIQTLTGPEGAFFGQGTRLTVV.

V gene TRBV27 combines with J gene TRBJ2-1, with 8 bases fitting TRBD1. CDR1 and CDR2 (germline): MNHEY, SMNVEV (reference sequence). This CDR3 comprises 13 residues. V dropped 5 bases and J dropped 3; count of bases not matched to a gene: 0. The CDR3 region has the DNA TGTGCCAGCAGTGGGACAGGCTACAATGAGCAGTTCTTC. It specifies CASSGTGYNEQFF.

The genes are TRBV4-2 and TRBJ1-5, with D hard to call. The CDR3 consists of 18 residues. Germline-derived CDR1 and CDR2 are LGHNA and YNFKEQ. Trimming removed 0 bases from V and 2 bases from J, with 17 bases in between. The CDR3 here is CASSQDESGEGGNQPQHF. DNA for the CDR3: TGTGCCAGCAGCCAAGATGAGAGCGGGGAAGGAGGCAATCAGCCCCAGCATTTT.

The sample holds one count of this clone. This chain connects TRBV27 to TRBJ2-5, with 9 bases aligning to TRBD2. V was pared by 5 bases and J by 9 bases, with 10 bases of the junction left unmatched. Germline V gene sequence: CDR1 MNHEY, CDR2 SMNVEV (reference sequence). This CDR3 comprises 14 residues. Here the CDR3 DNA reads TGTGCCAGCAGTGAGGGACTAGCCGGGGAGGCCCAGTACTTC. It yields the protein CASSEGLAGEAQYF.

CDR3 sequence: CASSLSAGVSSNQPQHF. The DNA for the CDR3 is TGTGCCAGCAGCTTGTCGGCAGGGGTCTCTAGCAATCAGCCCCAGCATTTT. The chain employs TRBV5-6 and TRBJ1-5; perhaps TRBD1 as D (6 bases). Trimming took 1 base from V and 0 from J, leaving 14 bases between them. CDR3 length: 17 residues. Germline CDR1 reads SGHDT; CDR2 reads YYEEEE.

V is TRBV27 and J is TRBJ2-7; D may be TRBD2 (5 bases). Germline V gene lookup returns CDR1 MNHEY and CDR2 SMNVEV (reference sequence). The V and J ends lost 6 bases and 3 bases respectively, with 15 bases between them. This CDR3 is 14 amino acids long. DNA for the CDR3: TGTGCCAGCAGACCTACTAGACCAATCTACGAGCAGTACTTC. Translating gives CASRPTRPIYEQYF.

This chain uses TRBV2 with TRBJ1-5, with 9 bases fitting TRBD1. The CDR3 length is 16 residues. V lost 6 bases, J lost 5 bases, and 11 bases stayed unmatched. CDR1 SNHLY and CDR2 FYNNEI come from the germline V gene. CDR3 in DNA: TGTGCCAGCAGGGGGGGACAGGGAGTGGAATATCAGCCCCAGCATTTT. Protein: CASRGGQGVEYQPQHF.

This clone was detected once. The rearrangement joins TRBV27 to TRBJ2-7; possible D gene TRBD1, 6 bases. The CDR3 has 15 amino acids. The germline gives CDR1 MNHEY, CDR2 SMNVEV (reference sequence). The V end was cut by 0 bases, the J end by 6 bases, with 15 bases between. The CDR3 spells CASSLSETGLAEQYF. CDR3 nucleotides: TGTGCCAGCAGTTTATCGGAAACAGGGTTGGCCGAGCAGTACTTC.

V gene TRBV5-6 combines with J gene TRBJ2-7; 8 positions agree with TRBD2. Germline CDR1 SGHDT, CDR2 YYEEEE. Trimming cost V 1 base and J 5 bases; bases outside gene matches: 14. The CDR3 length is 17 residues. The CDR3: CASSLKGRSGSSNEQYF. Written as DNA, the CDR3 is TGTGCCAGCAGCTTGAAGGGACGGAGCGGGAGTAGCAACGAGCAGTACTTC.

CDR3 in amino acids: CASSQRGQGAQPQHF. DNA for the CDR3: TGTGCCAGCAGCCAGAGGGGACAGGGGGCCCAGCCCCAGCATTTT. The J gene is TRBJ1-5, the V gene TRBV3-1 (or the pseudogene TRBV3-2); 12 bases are shared with TRBD1. Trimming cost V 3 bases and J 7 bases; bases outside gene matches: 4. Germline lookup yields CDR1 LGHDT and CDR2 YNNKEL (reference sequence). The CDR3 runs 15 residues.